Below are 19 T cell receptor beta chains sequenced from a single sample in a study of CD8+CD57+ T cells in acquired aplastic anemia. Genomic DNA was employed as the template in profiling TCR beta VDJ and CDR3. TCRdb reprocessed the reads with MiXCR, giving one entry per CDR3 protein. There are some 200,000 distinct CDR3 sequences in the sample; 34% occur only once, and roughly 1.1% lies in the top ten. The sequencing input was sorted CD4+, CD8+, or CD8+CD57+ T cells (not recorded which) from PBMCs. Every receptor here comes from a human donor in good health, serving as a control.

This clonotype turned up a few times. The genes are TRBV30 and TRBJ1-6, with D unclear. V lost 0 bases and J 10 bases, leaving 16 bases between the germline ends. The length of the CDR3 is 15 residues. Looked up from germline, CDR1 is GTSNPN and CDR2 is SVGIG (reference sequence). The CDR3 bases are TGTGCCTGGAGTGTACAGTTTGGGGATTTCTCACCCCTCCACTTT. Protein product: CAWSVQFGDFSPLHF.

This clonotype was seen at least ten times. This chain connects TRBV7-3 to TRBJ2-1, with D possibly matching TRBD2 (6 bases). V was pared by 5 bases and J by 12 bases, with 11 bases between. This CDR3 comprises 11 residues. Per the germline V gene, CDR1 is SGHTA and CDR2 is FQGTGA. CDR3 residues: CASSLGGRQFF. The CDR3 DNA follows: TGTGCCAGCAGCCTTGGGGGGAGGCAGTTCTTC.

This clonotype was detected once. A much bigger clone sits one base away, suggesting this may be a read error. The conserved phenylalanine or tryptophan normally closing the CDR3 is absent here, so this likely arose from a read error. This chain connects TRBV7-3 to TRBJ1-1; 7 nucleotides match TRBD1. Germline trimming cut 3 bases from V and 4 bases from J; bases unmatched to any gene: 5. CDR3 length: 14 residues. CDR1 and CDR2 from the germline V gene are SGHTA and FQGTGA. For the CDR3, the DNA is TGTGCCAGCAGCTTGAAATCAGGGGGCACTGAAGCTTTCCTT. Its protein is CASSLKSGGTEAFL.

This clonotype was picked up many times. The chain recombines TRBV5-1 with TRBJ1-2, with unresolved D. V lost 5 bases to trimming and J lost 0 bases, with 8 bases between them. Germline CDR1 reads SGHRS; CDR2 reads YFSETQ. The length of the CDR3 is 13 residues. In nucleotides, the CDR3 is TGCGCCAGCAGGCGGACGGCTAACTATGGCTACACCTTC. It is translated as CASRRTANYGYTF.

This clonotype has at least ten counts. CDR3: CSANGQGRETQYF. Written as DNA, the CDR3 is TGCAGTGCTAACGGACAGGGGAGGGAGACCCAGTACTTC. V is TRBV20-1 and J is TRBJ2-5; TRBD1 agrees at 9 bases. Germline V CDR1 and CDR2: DFQATT, SNEGSKA (reference sequence). The CDR3 length is 13 residues. Trimming removed 4 bases from V and 5 bases from J; junction bases left unmatched: 5.

This clonotype was detected ten times or more. The rearrangement uses TRBV20-1 and TRBJ1-2; weak D call: TRBD1 (6 bases). There are 13 residues in the CDR3. V was shortened by 3 bases and J by 4 bases, with 12 bases between the two germline ends. Germline V CDR1 and CDR2: DFQATT, SNEGSKA (reference sequence). CDR3 region: CSASMTGSYGYTF. The CDR3 nucleotides are TGCAGTGCTAGTATGACAGGTAGCTATGGCTACACCTTC.

This clonotype was seen once. A much larger clone is a single base away; this may be a read error. This chain links TRBV11-2 with TRBJ2-3; D gene ambiguous. This CDR3 contains 15 residues. Germline values: CDR1 SGHAT, CDR2 FQNNGV. The CDR3 region is CASSLIRSSTVTQYF. The CDR3 bases are TGTGCCAGCAGCTTAATCCGCTCCAGCACAGTTACGCAGTATTTT.

This clonotype was picked up many times. This chain joins TRBV7-3 and TRBJ2-1; 8 bases match TRBD2. The CDR3 loop spans 14 amino acids. Germline V gives CDR1 SGHTA, CDR2 FQGTGA. The trim removed 3 bases at V and 5 bases at J, leaving 3 bases unmatched. The CDR3 loop is CASSFGGGHNEQFF. Here the CDR3 DNA reads TGTGCCAGCAGCTTTGGCGGGGGGCACAATGAGCAGTTCTTC.

The table lists this clonotype with a few counts. The rearrangement links TRBV20-1 to TRBJ2-4, with 12 bases matching TRBD2. CDR1 and CDR2 from the germline V gene are DFQATT and SNEGSKA (reference sequence). Trimming cost V 6 bases and J 1 base; bases outside gene matches: 10. The CDR3 totals 17 residues. CDR3 sequence reads: CSAPGLAGNRAKNIQYF. DNA of the CDR3: TGCAGTGCACCTGGACTAGCGGGAAATCGGGCCAAAAACATTCAGTACTTC.

This clonotype was seen just once. The chain links TRBV24-1 to TRBJ2-1; 10 bases agree with TRBD1. The CDR3 covers 15 residues. V was clipped by 7 bases and J by 7 bases; unmatched bases: 9. CDR1 is KGHDR, CDR2 SFDVKD, per germline. In DNA, the CDR3 is TGTGCCACCAGCCAGGGACAGGGGTCGCGTAATGAGCAGTTCTTC. Protein sequence: CATSQGQGSRNEQFF.

This clonotype was counted at least ten times. The chain joins TRBV24-1 to TRBJ2-3, with D hard to call. Germline CDR1 is KGHDR and CDR2 is SFDVKD. The CDR3 length is 14 residues. Trimming shortened V by 5 bases and J by 2 bases, and 10 bases separated the two germline ends. This CDR3 reads CATSGALATDTQYF. CDR3 DNA: TGTGCCACCAGTGGGGCTCTGGCCACAGATACGCAGTATTTT.

The V gene is TRBV20-1, the J gene TRBJ2-5, with D unclear. V was pared by 0 bases and J by 6 bases, with 14 bases between. The CDR3 is 14 amino acids. The V gene's germline CDR1 is DFQATT and CDR2 SNEGSKA (reference sequence). The CDR3 reads CSAREWAPTKTQYF. The CDR3 DNA reads TGCAGTGCTAGAGAGTGGGCGCCGACGAAGACCCAGTACTTC.

This clonotype showed up many times. The genes are TRBV5-1 and TRBJ1-2, with 10 bases lining up with TRBD1. There are 15 residues in the CDR3. With V trimmed by 0 bases and J by 6 bases, 5 bases remained unmatched. The germline V gene has CDR1 SGHRS and CDR2 YFSETQ. CDR3 sequence (DNA): TGCGCCAGCAGCTTGGGCACGACAGGGGGCCATGGCTACACCTTC. Amino acid sequence: CASSLGTTGGHGYTF.

This clonotype was seen at least ten times. V gene TRBV19 combines with J gene TRBJ2-3, with D perhaps matching TRBD2 (6 bases). Per germline, CDR1 LNHDA and CDR2 SQIVND (reference sequence). The CDR3 consists of 15 residues. V shed 5 bases and J shed 3 bases, with 15 bases lying between them. CDR3 amino acids: CASSDRPGDTDTQYF. CDR3 sequence (DNA): TGTGCCAGTAGTGATCGACCGGGAGATACAGATACGCAGTATTTT.

In this sample, this clonotype turned up many times. This chain uses TRBV11-2 with TRBJ1-6; unclear D gene. CDR1 and CDR2 from the germline V gene are SGHAT and FQNNGV. The CDR3 extends over 19 amino acids. V was shortened by 1 base and J by 8 bases, with 24 bases between the two germline ends. The CDR3 spells CASSLALRLGGSKDSPLHF. The CDR3 DNA is TGTGCCAGCAGCTTAGCTCTTCGGTTAGGAGGGTCGAAGGATTCACCCCTCCACTTT.

This clonotype was seen repeatedly, ten times or more. The gene calls are TRBV5-4 and TRBJ1-2, with D possibly matching TRBD1 (6 bases). The CDR3 totals 14 residues. Germline V gene lookup returns CDR1 SGHNT and CDR2 YYREEE (reference sequence). V shed 4 bases and J shed 3 bases, with 13 bases lying between them. The CDR3 coding sequence is TGTGCCAGCAGCCCCACAGGGTCCGACTATGGCTACACCTTC. It yields the protein CASSPTGSDYGYTF.

This clonotype was detected many times. This chain connects TRBV10-2 to TRBJ2-7; D gene unclear. Germline CDR1 is WSHSY and CDR2 is SAAADI. The CDR3 is made up of 16 amino acids. Trimming shortened V by 6 bases and J by 3 bases, and 21 bases separated the two germline ends. The CDR3 DNA reads as TGCGCCAGCAGAAGATTAGGTGGGCAGGAAGACTACGAGCAGTACTTC. As protein: CASRRLGGQEDYEQYF.

V is TRBV24-1 and J is TRBJ2-3; tentatively, D is TRBD1 (5 bases). This CDR3 has 15 amino acids. Germline V gene sequence: CDR1 KGHDR, CDR2 SFDVKD. V gave up 5 bases and J gave up 2 bases, with 13 bases separating them. CDR3: CATSAFREDTDTQYF. In nucleotides, the CDR3 is TGTGCCACCAGTGCTTTCAGGGAAGACACAGATACGCAGTATTTT.

Notes on this clonotype: Given a much more abundant clone one base away, this may be a read error. The CDR3 DNA is TGTGCCAGCAGCCGACACGAGTATGGCCACACCTTC. As protein: CASSRHEYGHTF. V usage is TRBV6-1 and J usage is TRBJ1-2; D remains ambiguous. Germline V lookup: CDR1 MNHNS, CDR2 SASEGT. CDR3 length equals 12 residues.